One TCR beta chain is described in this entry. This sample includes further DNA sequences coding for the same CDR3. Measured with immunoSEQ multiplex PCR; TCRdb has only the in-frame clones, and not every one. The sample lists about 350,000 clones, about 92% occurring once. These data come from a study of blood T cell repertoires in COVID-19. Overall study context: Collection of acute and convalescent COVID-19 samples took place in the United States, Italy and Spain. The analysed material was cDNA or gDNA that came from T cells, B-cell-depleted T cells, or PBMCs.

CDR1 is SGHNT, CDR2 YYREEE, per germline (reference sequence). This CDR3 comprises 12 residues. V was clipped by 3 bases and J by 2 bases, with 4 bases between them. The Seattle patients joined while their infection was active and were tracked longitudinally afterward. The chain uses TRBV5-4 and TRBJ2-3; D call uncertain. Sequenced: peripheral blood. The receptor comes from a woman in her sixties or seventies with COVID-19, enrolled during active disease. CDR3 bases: TGTGCCAGCAGCTCCATCACAGATACGCAGTATTTT. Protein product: CASSSITDTQYF.